These 17 T cell receptor beta chains were sequenced from one sample in a study of cytomegalovirus exposure and HLA in healthy donors. Primers included in the PCR were 60 Vbeta and 13 Jbeta primers. Sequencing used immunoSEQ multiplex PCR; TCRdb keeps in-frame clones, though not all of them. The data show about 140,000 clones, around 84% seen once. Input material: PBMCs. Receptors originate from a boy under 10 years old in good health and CMV-seronegative.

The chain has TRBV13 and TRBJ2-3; TRBD2 is a possible D gene (6 bases). Per the germline V gene, CDR1 is PRHDT and CDR2 is FYEKMQ (reference sequence). There are 18 residues in the CDR3. V was pared by 5 bases and J by 3 bases, with 24 bases between. For the CDR3, the DNA is TGTGCCAGCAGCCCACTTCTCTGGCGGGGCGAATTTACAGATACGCAGTATTTT. It specifies CASSPLLWRGEFTDTQYF. Supplemented by reference TRBV13 and TRBJ2-3, the full variable domain reads AAGVIQSPRHLIKEKRETATLKCYPIPRHDTVYWYQQGPGQDPQFLISFYEKMQSDKGSIPDRFSAQQFSDYHSELNMSSLELGDSALYFCASSPLLWRGEFTDTQYFGPGTRLTVL.

This chain joins TRBV30 and TRBJ2-1; tentatively, D is TRBD1 (6 bases). This CDR3 region has 13 residues. Per germline, CDR1 GTSNPN and CDR2 SVGIG (reference sequence). V was cut by 7 bases and J by 8 bases, with 18 bases left in between. CDR3 in DNA: TGTGCCTTGACAGGCAGAACTTCCTATGAGCAGTTCTTC. It is translated as CALTGRTSYEQFF. Using reference TRBV30 and TRBJ2-1 for the parts outside the CDR3, the full variable domain is SQTIHQWPATLVQPVGSPLSLECTVEGTSNPNLYWYRQAAGRGLQLLFYSVGIGQISSEVPQNLSASRPQDRQFILSSKKLLLSDSGFYLCALTGRTSYEQFFGPGTRLTVL.

The chain combines TRBV5-4 with TRBJ2-1, with TRBD2 as a possible D gene (7 bases). V was shortened by 4 bases and J by 0 bases, with 20 bases between the two germline ends. Looked up from germline, CDR1 is SGHNT and CDR2 is YYREEE (reference sequence). The CDR3 covers 18 residues. CDR3 nucleotides: TGTGCCAGCAGCCTCTGGGTTGGGGGGGGCTACTCCTACAATGAGCAGTTCTTC. It codes for CASSLWVGGGYSYNEQFF. Full variable domain (remainder filled in from reference TRBV5-4 and TRBJ2-1): ETGVTQSPTHLIKTRGQQVTLRCSSQSGHNTVSWYQQALGQGPQFIFQYYREEENGRGNFPPRFSGLQFPNYSSELNVNALELDDSALYLCASSLWVGGGYSYNEQFFGPGTRLTVL.

The V and J genes are TRBV27 and TRBJ2-3; 11 bases map to TRBD2. V shed 1 base, J shed 3 bases, and the junction held 9 bases outside the gene matches. The CDR3 runs 18 residues. Germline CDR1 and CDR2: MNHEY and SMNVEV (reference sequence). CDR3 nucleotide sequence: TGTGCCAGCAGTTTATTCCCTCCACTAGCGGGAGAGACAGATACGCAGTATTTT. It translates to CASSLFPPLAGETDTQYF.

In the case of this clone: Other nucleotide sequences in the sample specify the same CDR3. J is TRBJ2-7 and V is TRBV14; TRBD1 matches 7 bases. Germline V gene data show CDR1 as SGHDN and CDR2 as FVKESK. With 4 bases clipped from V and 3 bases from J, the junction kept 6 bases outside the gene matches. This CDR3 has 14 residues. The chain's CDR3 is CASSRRQGFYEQYF. The CDR3 region has the DNA TGTGCCAGCAGCCGTAGACAGGGCTTCTACGAGCAGTACTTC. Supplemented by reference TRBV14 and TRBJ2-7, the full variable domain reads EAGVTQFPSHSVIEKGQTVTLRCDPISGHDNLYWYRRVMGKEIKFLLHFVKESKQDESGMPNNRFLAERTGGTYSTLKVQPAELEDSGVYFCASSRRQGFYEQYFGPGTRLTVT.

This chain uses TRBV11-2 with TRBJ1-5, with 7 bases identical to TRBD1. V shed 6 bases, J shed 7 bases, and the junction held 9 bases outside the gene matches. Germline CDR1 and CDR2: SGHAT and FQNNGV. This CDR3 region has 14 residues. The CDR3 DNA reads TGTGCCAGCAGTTTGGACAGGTCGCGCCAGCCCCAGCATTTT. This sequence encodes CASSLDRSRQPQHF.

The rearrangement uses TRBV11-2 and TRBJ2-7, with 9 bases aligning to TRBD2. Trimming at V came to 1 base and at J to 0 bases, leaving 4 bases not matched to a gene. CDR3 length equals 16 residues. Germline V gives CDR1 SGHAT, CDR2 FQNNGV. CDR3 sequence (DNA): TGTGCCAGCAGCTTAGTGGGTAGCGGGAGCTCCTACGAGCAGTACTTC. Translated: CASSLVGSGSSYEQYF.

This clone was counted once. The chain links TRBV5-1 to TRBJ2-3; 7 bases align to TRBD1. CDR1 and CDR2 from the germline V gene are SGHRS and YFSETQ. With V trimmed by 4 bases and J by 0 bases, 8 bases remained unmatched. The CDR3 consists of 16 residues. CDR3 in amino acids: CASSTDPGQSTDTQYF. CDR3 sequence (DNA): TGCGCCAGCAGCACGGATCCGGGACAGAGCACAGATACGCAGTATTTT.

The rearrangement joins TRBV20-1 to TRBJ1-2; D is ambiguous. The ends were cut back, 6 bases at V and 1 base at J, with 6 bases in the middle. The CDR3 loop spans 11 amino acids. In germline, CDR1 is DFQATT, CDR2 SNEGSKA (reference sequence). CDR3 DNA: TGCAGTGCGACATTTAACTATGGCTACACCTTC. As protein: CSATFNYGYTF.

The chain uses TRBV9 and TRBJ2-3; D may be TRBD1 (5 bases). The germline V gene encodes CDR1 SGDLS and CDR2 YYNGEE. V was cut by 0 bases and J by 5 bases, with 7 bases left in between. The CDR3 contains 13 residues. Here the CDR3 reads CASSVAGIDTQYF. The CDR3 DNA sequence: TGTGCCAGCAGCGTAGCAGGGATAGATACGCAGTATTTT.

V and J are TRBV6-4 and TRBJ2-3; TRBD2 matches at 7 bases. Germline CDR1 is MRHNA and CDR2 is SNTAGT. The V segment lost 3 bases and the J segment 1 base; nucleotides outside the gene matches: 7. The CDR3 has 16 residues. The CDR3 DNA reads TGTGCCAGCAGTGATGGCGGGGGTACTGGCACAGATACGCAGTATTTT. It is translated as CASSDGGGTGTDTQYF.

This sequence joins TRBV13 and TRBJ2-3, with 13 bases aligning to TRBD2. V shed 5 bases, J shed 3 bases, and the junction held 14 bases outside the gene matches. Germline V lookup: CDR1 PRHDT, CDR2 FYEKMQ (reference sequence). The CDR3 spans 19 residues. CDR3 loop: CASSPQGLAGRLKTDTQYF. The CDR3 DNA is TGTGCCAGCAGCCCACAGGGACTAGCGGGGAGGTTGAAGACAGATACGCAGTATTTT.

The chain carries TRBV2 and TRBJ2-3; 9 nucleotides match TRBD2. Looked up from germline, CDR1 is SNHLY and CDR2 is FYNNEI. Unmatched junction bases numbered 29, after V lost 8 bases and J lost 2 bases. CDR3 length: 22 amino acids. CDR3 DNA: TGTGCCAGCCTGGCTAGCGGGACAACACAGATACGCAGTAGGGTCAACACAGATACGCAGTATTTT. Its protein product is CASLASGTTQIRSRVNTDTQYF.

The chain is built from TRBV7-2 and TRBJ1-4, with 7 nucleotides matching TRBD1. The CDR3 loop spans 16 amino acids. J gave up 2 bases and V 0 bases, and 3 bases lay outside the gene matches. CDR1 and CDR2 (germline): SGHTA, FQGNSA. The CDR3 DNA reads TGTGCCAGCAGCTTAGCAGGGGGCGCGACTAATGAAAAACTGTTTTTT. Protein: CASSLAGGATNEKLFF.

The gene calls are TRBV5-4 and TRBJ2-5; unclear D gene. Germline CDR1 SGHNT, CDR2 YYREEE (reference sequence). V was shortened by 3 bases and J by 2 bases, with 8 bases between the two germline ends. The CDR3 is 13 amino acids. The CDR3 coding sequence is TGTGCCAGCAGCTCAAATTTTCAAGAGACCCAGTACTTC. The encoded protein is CASSSNFQETQYF.

The V and J genes are TRBV10-1 and TRBJ2-1, with 16 bases fitting TRBD2. Germline CDR1 reads WNHNN; CDR2 reads SYGVQD (reference sequence). With 5 bases clipped from V and 7 bases from J, the junction kept 11 bases outside the gene matches. This CDR3 region has 18 residues. The CDR3 reads CASSKTPGLAGGPNEQFF. The CDR3 bases are TGCGCCAGCAGTAAGACTCCGGGACTAGCGGGAGGGCCGAATGAGCAGTTCTTC.

In nucleotides, the CDR3 is TGTGCCAGCAGCTTGGATGGGGACAGTTATGAAAAACTGTTTTTT. Translating it yields CASSLDGDSYEKLFF. The chain recombines TRBV5-4 with TRBJ1-4; TRBD1 agrees at 7 bases. V lost 0 bases, J lost 6 bases, and 5 bases stayed unmatched. The CDR3 length is 15 residues. CDR1 is SGHNT, CDR2 YYREEE, per germline (reference sequence).